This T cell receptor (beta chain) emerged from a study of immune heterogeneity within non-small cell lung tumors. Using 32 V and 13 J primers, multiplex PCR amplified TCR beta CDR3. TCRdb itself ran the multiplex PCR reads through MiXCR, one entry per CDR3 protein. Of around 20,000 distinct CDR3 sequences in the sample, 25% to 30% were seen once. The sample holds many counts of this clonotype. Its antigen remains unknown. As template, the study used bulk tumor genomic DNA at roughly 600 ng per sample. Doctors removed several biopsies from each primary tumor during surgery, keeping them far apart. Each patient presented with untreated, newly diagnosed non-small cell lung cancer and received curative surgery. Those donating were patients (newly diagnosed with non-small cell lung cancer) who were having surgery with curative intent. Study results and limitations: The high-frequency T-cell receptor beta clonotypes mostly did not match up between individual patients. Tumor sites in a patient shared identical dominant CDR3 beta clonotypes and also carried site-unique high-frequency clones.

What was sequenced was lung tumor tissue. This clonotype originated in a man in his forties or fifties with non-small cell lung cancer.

CDR3 sequence reads: CASSEPVVDYNEQFF. CDR3 coding DNA: TGCGCCAGCAGTGAGCCGGTCGTAGATTACAATGAGCAGTTCTTC. J is TRBJ2-1 and V is TRBV10-1; D is unclear. The CDR3 has 15 residues. CDR1 is WNHNN, CDR2 SYGVQD, per germline (reference sequence). Trimming removed 2 bases at V and 4 bases at J, with 12 bases between.